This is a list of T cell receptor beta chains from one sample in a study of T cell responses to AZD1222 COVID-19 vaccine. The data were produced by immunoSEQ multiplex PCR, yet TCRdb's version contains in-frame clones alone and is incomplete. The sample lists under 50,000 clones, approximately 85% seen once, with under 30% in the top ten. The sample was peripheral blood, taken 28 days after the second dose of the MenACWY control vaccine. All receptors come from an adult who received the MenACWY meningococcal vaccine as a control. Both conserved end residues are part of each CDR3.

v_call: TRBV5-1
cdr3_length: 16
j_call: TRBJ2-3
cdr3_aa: CASSPFPGGAGDTQYF

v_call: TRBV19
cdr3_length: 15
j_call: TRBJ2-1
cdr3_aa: CASSAPGQRNNEQFF

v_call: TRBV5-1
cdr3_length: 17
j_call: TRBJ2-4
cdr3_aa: CASSLVVRDGAKNIQYF

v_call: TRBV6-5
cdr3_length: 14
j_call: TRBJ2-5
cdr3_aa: CASSRGRRGETQYF

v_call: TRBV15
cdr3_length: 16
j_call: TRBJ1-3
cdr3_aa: CATSRLGGSVGNTIYF

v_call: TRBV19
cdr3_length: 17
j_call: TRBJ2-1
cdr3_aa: CASSRGLAGGPGNEQFF

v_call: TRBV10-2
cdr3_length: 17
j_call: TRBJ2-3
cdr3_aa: CASRGHPGQGASDTQYF

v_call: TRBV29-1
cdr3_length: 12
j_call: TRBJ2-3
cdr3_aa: CSVEDQGNTQYF

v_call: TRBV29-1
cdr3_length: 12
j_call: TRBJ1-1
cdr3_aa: CSVELENTEAFF

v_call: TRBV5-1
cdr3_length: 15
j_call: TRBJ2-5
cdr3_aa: CASSTAGGMLETQYF

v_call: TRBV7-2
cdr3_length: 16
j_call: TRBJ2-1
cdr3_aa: CASSLAGAGSYNEQFF

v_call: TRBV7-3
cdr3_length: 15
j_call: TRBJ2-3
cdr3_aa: CASSPVGTFTDTQYF

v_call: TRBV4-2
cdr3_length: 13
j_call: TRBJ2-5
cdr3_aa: CASRPTGGETQYF

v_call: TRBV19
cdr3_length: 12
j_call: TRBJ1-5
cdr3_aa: CASSLSGGPQHF

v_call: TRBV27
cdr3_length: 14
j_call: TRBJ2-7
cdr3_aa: CASSLREGPYEQYF

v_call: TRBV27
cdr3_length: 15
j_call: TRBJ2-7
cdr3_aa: CASSLAWGQGTEQYF

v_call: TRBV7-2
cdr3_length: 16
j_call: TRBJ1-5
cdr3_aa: CASSFRPGGGGQPQHF

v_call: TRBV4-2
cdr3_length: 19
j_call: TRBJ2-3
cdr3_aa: CASSRAYGLAGSSTDTQYF

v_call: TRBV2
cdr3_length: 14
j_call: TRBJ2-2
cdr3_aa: CAGRLAEHTGELFF

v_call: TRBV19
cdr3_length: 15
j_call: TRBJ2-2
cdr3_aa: CASRPQGAITGELFF

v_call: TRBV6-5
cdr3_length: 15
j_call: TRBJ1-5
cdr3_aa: CASSLAGGSNQPQHF

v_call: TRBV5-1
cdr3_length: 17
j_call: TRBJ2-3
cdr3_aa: CASSLKNRLAATDTQYF

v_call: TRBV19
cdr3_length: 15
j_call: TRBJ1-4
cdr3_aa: CASSHEVATNEKLFF

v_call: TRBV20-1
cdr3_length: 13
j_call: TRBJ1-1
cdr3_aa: CSASTRGGDLAFF

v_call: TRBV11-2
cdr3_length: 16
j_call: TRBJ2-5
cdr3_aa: CASSSLLRGKQETQYF

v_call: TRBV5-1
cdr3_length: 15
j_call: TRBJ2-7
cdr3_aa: CASSLATDRYYEQYF

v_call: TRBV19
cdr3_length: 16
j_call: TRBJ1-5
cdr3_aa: CASSIVRQVSNQPQHF

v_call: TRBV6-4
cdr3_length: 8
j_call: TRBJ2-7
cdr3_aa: CASSPPYF

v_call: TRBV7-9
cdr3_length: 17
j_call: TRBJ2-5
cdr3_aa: CASSLESLVGSQETQYF